One and the same sample provided the 5 T cell receptor beta chains below, sequenced in a study of blood T cell repertoires in COVID-19 (TCRdb year 2020). The library was obtained by the immunoSEQ multiplex PCR assay. The table was pulled from immuneACCESS by TCRdb, which kept in-frame rearrangements only. Such tables lose some clones; where checked, under half of the loss comes from unresolved V genes, and the rest has no known cause. The table for this sample lists about 150,000 clones; roughly 84% of them were counted only once. The ten most abundant clones make up 4.8% of the sample. Source material: peripheral blood. These receptors came from a human donor in a cohort sampled during active COVID-19.

This chain joins TRBV2 and TRBJ1-2; TRBD1 might be the D (6 bases). The CDR3 spans 16 residues. The ends were cut back, 5 bases at V and 4 bases at J, with 20 bases in the middle. The germline V gene encodes CDR1 SNHLY and CDR2 FYNNEI. The CDR3 sequence: CASSTQQGGISYGYTF. CDR3 coding DNA: TGTGCCAGCAGTACTCAACAGGGTGGGATCTCCTATGGCTACACCTTC.

This clone appeared once. This rearrangement joins TRBV7-3 to TRBJ2-2; TRBD1 matches at 9 bases. V shed 5 bases and J 3 bases; nucleotides not matched to a gene: 10. The CDR3 covers 17 residues. In germline, CDR1 is SGHTA, CDR2 FQGTGA. The CDR3 bases are TGTGCCAGCAGCCTCCAAACCGGGACAGGGCACACCGGGGAGCTGTTTTTT. Residues: CASSLQTGTGHTGELFF.

The V gene is TRBV2, the J gene TRBJ1-5, with 12 bases fitting TRBD1. The trim removed 5 bases at V and 5 bases at J, leaving 4 bases unmatched. The germline V gene encodes CDR1 SNHLY and CDR2 FYNNEI. The CDR3 runs to 15 residues. CDR3 sequence: CASSTGTGGHQPQHF. The CDR3 bases are TGTGCCAGCAGTACCGGGACAGGGGGCCATCAGCCCCAGCATTTT. The full variable domain, rest sourced from reference TRBV2 and TRBJ1-5, is EPEVTQTPSHQVTQMGQEVILRCVPISNHLYFYWYRQILGQKVEFLVSFYNNEISEKSEIFDDQFSVERPDGSNFTLKIRSTKLEDSAMYFCASSTGTGGHQPQHFGDGTRLSIL.

The V call is TRBV27, the J call TRBJ1-4; 7 bases map to TRBD1. From germline, CDR1 is MNHEY and CDR2 SMNVEV (reference sequence). The V and J ends lost 8 bases and 7 bases, in that order; junction bases with no gene match: 10. The CDR3 spans 14 residues. CDR3 amino acids: CASATYRGSEKLFF. The DNA for the CDR3 is TGTGCCAGCGCCACATACAGGGGATCTGAAAAACTGTTTTTT.

This clone was detected once. The rearrangement joins TRBV7-6 to TRBJ2-1; 7 nucleotides match TRBD2. Germline V gene data show CDR1 as SGHVS and CDR2 as FNYEAQ. V lost 0 bases, J lost 6 bases, and 5 bases stayed unmatched. CDR3 length: 15 amino acids. The CDR3 loop reads CASSLARGSANEQFF. The CDR3 nucleotides are TGTGCCAGCAGCTTAGCTCGCGGGAGTGCCAATGAGCAGTTCTTC.